This record covers a single TCR beta chain. This entry is derived from a study of cytomegalovirus exposure and HLA in healthy donors. This PCR relied on a set of 60 Vbeta primers and 13 Jbeta primers. Generated by immunoSEQ multiplex PCR, the TCRdb table keeps only in-frame clones and is missing some. Altogether around 150,000 clones are present, about 85% being singletons, with the ten largest covering approximately 2%. V lost 5 bases and J 3 bases, leaving 9 bases between the germline ends. The CDR3 is 12 residues long. Germline CDR1 and CDR2: SGDLS and YYNGEE. The chain employs TRBV9 and TRBJ2-7, with a weak D call TRBD1 (6 bases). The TCR sequence derives from a man between 18 and 29 years old in good health and CMV-seropositive. The sample consisted of PBMCs. DNA for the CDR3: TGTGCCAGCAGTGGACAGAGCTACGAGCAGTACTTC. Its protein is CASSGQSYEQYF.